Detailed here is one T cell receptor beta chain. This CDR3 comprises 15 residues. V was shortened by 2 bases and J by 2 bases, with 10 bases between the two germline ends. Germline CDR1 SGHTA, CDR2 FQGNSA. This entry belongs to a study of blood T cell repertoires in COVID-19. Study overall: COVID-19 samples, acute and convalescent, were from the United States, Italy and Spain. T cells, B-cell-depleted T cells, or PBMCs provided the cDNA or gDNA that served as material.

Original data processing: Amplification from reference gene primers served as the basis for estimated nucleated cell counts. Produced via immunoSEQ multiplex PCR; TCRdb's table is partial and in-frame only. V, J and clone size are taken as reported in that table, and D and trimming were inferred from the DNA itself. Among over 200,000 clones listed, less than 90% were seen once. This clonotype was obtained from a woman older than 75 with active or convalescent COVID-19. The sequenced material came from peripheral blood. The rearrangement links TRBV7-2 to TRBJ1-3; D gene unclear. The CDR3 region is CASSLRQETGNTIYF. The CDR3 nucleotides are TGTGCCAGCAGCTTACGGCAGGAAACTGGAAACACCATATATTTT.